These 7 T cell receptor beta chains were all obtained from the same sample, sequenced in a study of cytomegalovirus exposure and HLA in healthy donors. Clones were sequenced by immunoSEQ multiplex PCR, and TCRdb holds only the in-frame ones, with some missing. The sample has over 250,000 clones; roughly 85% are singletons. Sequenced input: PBMCs. Receptor source: a woman aged 18-29 years in good health and CMV-seronegative.

The V and J genes are TRBV6-5 and TRBJ2-7; 9 nucleotides line up with TRBD1. Germline V lookup: CDR1 MNHEY, CDR2 SVGAGI. Losses at the gene ends were 0 bases for V and 4 bases for J; bases not matched to a gene: 7. This CDR3 is 16 amino acids long. The CDR3 DNA follows: TGTGCCAGCAGTTACTCCGGACAGGGGAGAGGATACGAGCAGTACTTC. Protein: CASSYSGQGRGYEQYF.

This clone was detected only a few times. Written as DNA, the CDR3 is TGTGCCAGCAGCTTAGCTGCAGGGGGCGGTCAGCCCCAGCATTTT. It yields the protein CASSLAAGGGQPQHF. The chain uses TRBV7-2 and TRBJ1-5; 8 bases are a match to TRBD1. From germline, CDR1 is SGHTA and CDR2 FQGNSA. The CDR3 is made up of 15 amino acids. V gave up 0 bases and J gave up 6 bases; unmatched junction bases: 4.

The chain links TRBV7-6 to TRBJ2-5; the match to TRBD2 covers 9 bases. The CDR3 runs to 14 residues. V trimming: 4 bases; J trimming: 2 bases; junction bases outside the gene matches: 2. The germline V gene has CDR1 SGHVS and CDR2 FNYEAQ. The CDR3 region has the DNA TGTGCCAGCAGCTATAGCGGGAGTCAAGAGACCCAGTACTTC. It translates to CASSYSGSQETQYF.

J is TRBJ2-7 and V is TRBV30, with D possibly matching TRBD2 (6 bases). The V end was cut by 4 bases, the J end by 2 bases, with 15 bases between. CDR3 length equals 14 residues. Germline V lookup: CDR1 GTSNPN, CDR2 SVGIG (reference sequence). The CDR3 here is CAWTGREVPYEQYF. In DNA, the CDR3 is TGTGCCTGGACAGGCAGGGAGGTCCCCTACGAGCAGTACTTC.

Written as DNA, the CDR3 is TGTGCCAGCAGCAGCTTGGGACTAGCGGCTATCACAGATACGCAGTATTTT. This gives the protein CASSSLGLAAITDTQYF. V usage is TRBV9 and J usage is TRBJ2-3, with 11 bases aligning to TRBD2. The CDR3 totals 17 residues. Looked up from germline, CDR1 is SGDLS and CDR2 is YYNGEE. The ends lost 4 bases at V and 2 bases at J; junction bases unmatched: 9.

V usage is TRBV29-1 and J usage is TRBJ2-2, with TRBD1 identical over 8 bases. Germline V gives CDR1 SQVTM, CDR2 ANQGSEA. V lost 8 bases, J lost 3 bases, and 8 bases stayed unmatched. The CDR3 length is 14 residues. CDR3 coding DNA: TGCAGCTTCTCCCTGACAGGGGACACCGGGGAGCTGTTTTTT. Its translation: CSFSLTGDTGELFF.

V gene TRBV27 combines with J gene TRBJ2-7, with 8 bases fitting TRBD1. Germline CDR1 and CDR2: MNHEY and SMNVEV (reference sequence). V dropped 8 bases and J dropped 0; count of bases not matched to a gene: 3. The CDR3 loop spans 13 amino acids. The CDR3 DNA reads as TGTGCCAGCGGACAGGGAAGCTCCTACGAGCAGTACTTC. It translates to CASGQGSSYEQYF.